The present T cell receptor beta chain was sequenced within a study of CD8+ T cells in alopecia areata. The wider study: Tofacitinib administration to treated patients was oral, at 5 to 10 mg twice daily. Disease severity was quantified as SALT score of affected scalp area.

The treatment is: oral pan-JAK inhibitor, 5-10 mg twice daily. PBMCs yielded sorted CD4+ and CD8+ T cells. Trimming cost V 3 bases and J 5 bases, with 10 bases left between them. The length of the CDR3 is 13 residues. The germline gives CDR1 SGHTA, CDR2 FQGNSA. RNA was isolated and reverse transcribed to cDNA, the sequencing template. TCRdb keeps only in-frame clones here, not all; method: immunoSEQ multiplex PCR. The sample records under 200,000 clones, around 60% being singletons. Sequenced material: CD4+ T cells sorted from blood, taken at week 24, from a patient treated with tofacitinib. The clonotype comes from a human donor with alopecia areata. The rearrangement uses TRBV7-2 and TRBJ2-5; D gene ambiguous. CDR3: CASSFSMAETQYF. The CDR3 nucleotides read TGTGCCAGCAGCTTCAGTATGGCTGAGACCCAGTACTTC.